This T cell receptor beta chain derives from a study of blood T cell repertoires in COVID-19. Sequenced by immunoSEQ multiplex PCR; TCRdb stores in-frame clones only, minus some. The table lists over 200,000 clones, more than 75% of them singletons. The CDR3 contains 16 residues. Trimming stripped 0 bases from V and 1 base from J, with 11 bases between. The V gene's germline CDR1 is SGHDT and CDR2 YYEEEE. This clone was observed a single time. Participants were aged about 18 to 90 years from around 24 US areas. Cohort assignment relied on participant-reported clinical history. Two negative PCRs, clearance, or symptom resolution were required of recovered Cohort 3 donors.

The specimen was PBMCs or T cells enriched from blood (not recorded which). The chain recombines TRBV5-6 with TRBJ2-1, with a weak D call TRBD2 (6 bases). This sequence originates from a man younger than 30 who had recovered from COVID-19. The DNA of the CDR3 is TGTGCCAGCAGCTTGGCGGGAGCAGGATCCTACAATGAGCAGTTCTTC. It yields the protein CASSLAGAGSYNEQFF.